These T cell receptor beta chains were read from a single sample in a study of cytomegalovirus exposure and HLA in healthy donors. Here immunoSEQ multiplex PCR was the method, and the copy in TCRdb shows in-frame clones only, minus some. The sample yields roughly 200,000 clones, approximately 86% seen once. Sequencing used PBMCs. The receptors here all came from a woman between 25 and 40 years old in good health and CMV-seronegative. CDR3s include the opening cysteine and the closing phenylalanine or tryptophan. A D gene is named only where the DNA matches it firmly. Not every row has a clone size; where given, it reads once, few, many or a size class.

>TRBD2|TRBJ2-7|.|TRBV5-4
CASSLRAGGLYEQYF
TGTGCCAGCAGCTTGCGTGCGGGAGGGCTTTACGAGCAGTACTTC
>.|TRBJ1-1|.|TRBV6-1
CASSERDGREAFF
TGTGCCAGCAGTGAGCGGGACGGTCGTGAAGCTTTCTTT
>TRBD2|TRBJ2-2|.|TRBV7-9
CAISLPGLAGSTGELFF
TGTGCCATATCACTCCCGGGACTAGCGGGAAGCACTGGGGAGCTGTTTTTT
>.|TRBJ2-5|.|TRBV19
CASTSYDQETQYF
TGTGCCAGTACAAGCTACGACCAAGAGACCCAGTACTTC
>.|TRBJ2-2|.|TRBV4-1
CASSQDRAIRGTGELFF
TGCGCCAGCAGCCAAGATAGGGCGATCCGGGGCACCGGGGAGCTGTTTTTT
>TRBD2|TRBJ2-1|.|TRBV4-1
CASSPRGLAGTYNEQFF
TGCGCCAGCAGCCCACGGGGACTAGCGGGAACCTACAATGAGCAGTTCTTC
>.|TRBJ2-1|.|TRBV4-1
CASSQVSGGPGEQFF
TGCGCCAGCAGCCAAGTCTCCGGGGGGCCGGGTGAGCAGTTCTTC
>.|TRBJ2-1|.|TRBV28
CASSLQGRWGSDENEQFF
TGTGCCAGCAGTTTACAGGGGCGCTGGGGAAGTGATGAGAATGAGCAGTTCTTC
>TRBD2|TRBJ2-1|once|TRBV5-6
CASTRGLARPYNEQFF
TGTGCCAGCACCCGCGGACTAGCGAGGCCCTACAATGAGCAGTTCTTC
>TRBD1|TRBJ1-3|few|TRBV7-2
CASSPQTGAGNTIYF
TGTGCCAGCAGTCCCCAGACAGGGGCTGGAAACACCATATATTTT
>TRBD1|TRBJ2-7|.|TRBV5-1
CASSLTGGYEQYF
TGCGCCAGCAGCTTAACAGGGGGCTACGAGCAGTACTTC
>.|TRBJ2-3|.|TRBV28
CASSPSGLARGTDTQYF
TGTGCCAGCAGCCCGTCGGGTCTAGCGAGGGGCACAGATACGCAGTATTTT
>TRBD2|TRBJ2-3|.|TRBV5-6
CASSPRLAGGADTQYF
TGTGCCAGCAGCCCAAGACTAGCGGGGGGCGCAGATACGCAGTATTTT
>.|TRBJ1-1|once|TRBV27
CASSLARGTEAFF
TGTGCCAGCAGTTTAGCACGGGGTACTGAAGCTTTCTTT
>TRBD1|TRBJ2-5|.|TRBV7-7
CASSLGTDQETQYF
TGTGCTAGCAGCTTAGGGACAGACCAAGAGACCCAGTACTTC
>.|TRBJ2-3|.|TRBV11-2
CASSRVGQGTDTQYF
TGTGCCAGCAGCCGCGTGGGCCAGGGGACAGATACGCAGTATTTT
>TRBD2|TRBJ2-3|.|TRBV5-1
CASRAGGPTDTQYF
TGCGCCAGCAGGGCGGGAGGTCCCACAGATACGCAGTATTTT
>.|TRBJ2-2|.|TRBV5-5
CASSWREQKNTGELFF
TGTGCCAGCAGCTGGAGGGAGCAGAAGAACACCGGGGAGCTGTTTTTT
>.|TRBJ2-7|once|TRBV5-1
CASSLDREMYEQYF
TGCGCCAGCAGCTTGGACAGGGAAATGTACGAGCAGTACTTC
>.|TRBJ1-1|.|TRBV9
CASSVTGTNTEAFF
TGTGCCAGCAGCGTAACAGGGACGAACACTGAAGCTTTCTTT
>TRBD2|TRBJ2-1|.|TRBV5-1
CASSVTGTSGGADYNEQFF
TGCGCCAGCAGCGTCACCGGGACTAGCGGGGGGGCTGACTACAATGAGCAGTTCTTC
>.|TRBJ2-7|.|TRBV2
CASTPQGIYEQYF
TGTGCCAGTACCCCTCAGGGTATCTACGAGCAGTACTTC
>.|TRBJ2-1|.|TRBV7-2
CASSSAGLYNEQFF
TGTGCCAGCAGCTCCGCAGGACTGTACAATGAGCAGTTCTTC
>TRBD1|TRBJ1-3|.|TRBV5-1
CASRQGASGNTIYF
TGCGCCAGCAGACAGGGGGCTTCTGGAAACACCATATATTTT
>TRBD1|TRBJ2-7|.|TRBV4-1
CASSARTGAPYEQYF
TGCGCCAGCAGCGCCCGGACAGGGGCCCCCTACGAGCAGTACTTC
>.|TRBJ2-2|few|TRBV29-1
CRGDSHTGELFF
TGCAGGGGGGACTCGCACACCGGGGAGCTGTTTTTT
>.|TRBJ2-2|.|TRBV5-1
CASSGAGSSVTGELFF
TGCGCCAGCAGCGGAGCCGGGTCTTCCGTCACCGGGGAGCTGTTTTTT
>TRBD1|TRBJ2-2|.|TRBV10-3
CAIKGQGSNTGELFF
TGTGCCATCAAAGGACAGGGATCGAACACCGGGGAGCTGTTTTTT
>.|TRBJ2-6|.|TRBV5-1
CASSLETGTGANVLTF
TGCGCCAGCAGCTTGGAGACAGGTACTGGGGCCAACGTCCTGACTTTC
>TRBD2|TRBJ2-3|.|TRBV6-1
CASYSGRVTDTQYF
TGTGCCAGTTATAGCGGGAGGGTTACAGATACGCAGTATTTT
>TRBD1|TRBJ1-5|.|TRBV18
CASSPQGTGVWPQHF
TGTGCCAGCTCACCACAAGGGACAGGGGTTTGGCCCCAGCATTTT
>TRBD1|TRBJ1-2|.|TRBV28
CASSLETGAGYTF
TGTGCCAGCAGTTTGGAAACAGGGGCTGGCTACACCTTC
>.|TRBJ2-3|.|TRBV9
CASSVAVFPDTQYF
TGTGCCAGCAGCGTAGCAGTTTTCCCAGATACGCAGTATTTT
>TRBD2|TRBJ2-7|.|TRBV11-3
CASSNGLAGYYEQYF
TGTGCCAGCAGCAATGGACTAGCGGGGTACTACGAGCAGTACTTC
>TRBD2|TRBJ2-1|.|TRBV29-1
CSMIRTSNEQFF
TGCAGCATGATTCGGACTAGTAATGAGCAGTTCTTC
>TRBD1|TRBJ2-3|.|TRBV5-1
CASSLQGARTDTQYF
TGCGCCAGCAGCTTACAGGGGGCCCGCACAGATACGCAGTATTTT
>.|TRBJ1-1|few|TRBV7-6
CASSLGSRAEAFF
TGTGCCAGCAGCTTAGGATCGAGAGCTGAAGCTTTCTTT
>.|TRBJ2-7|.|TRBV18
CASSPLGDEQYF
TGTGCCAGCTCACCTCTCGGGGACGAGCAGTACTTC